This T cell receptor (beta chain) was documented in a study of blood T cell repertoires in COVID-19. Turning to the study itself: T cells, B-cell-depleted T cells, or PBMCs supplied cDNA or gDNA.

This CDR3 region has 17 residues. Germline loops: CDR1 SGDLS, CDR2 YYNGEE. V lost 9 bases to trimming and J lost 0 bases, with 22 bases between them. In the original analysis: Estimation of nucleated cell counts relied on the amplification of reference gene primers. Using immunoSEQ multiplex PCR, the repertoire was profiled, and TCRdb retains in-frame clones only, with some absent. That table furnishes V, J and clone size, whereas the DNA furnished D and trimming. The sample gives approximately 52,000 clones, about 90% of which show up once; 15% is in the top ten. The receptor's source is a human donor with active COVID-19. The donor label of this sample is uncertain. J is TRBJ1-3 and V is TRBV9; unclear D gene. The sequencing input was peripheral blood. Here the CDR3 reads CATGPGAYLSSGNTIYF. CDR3 nucleotides: TGTGCCACCGGTCCCGGAGCATATCTCAGCTCTGGAAACACCATATATTTT.